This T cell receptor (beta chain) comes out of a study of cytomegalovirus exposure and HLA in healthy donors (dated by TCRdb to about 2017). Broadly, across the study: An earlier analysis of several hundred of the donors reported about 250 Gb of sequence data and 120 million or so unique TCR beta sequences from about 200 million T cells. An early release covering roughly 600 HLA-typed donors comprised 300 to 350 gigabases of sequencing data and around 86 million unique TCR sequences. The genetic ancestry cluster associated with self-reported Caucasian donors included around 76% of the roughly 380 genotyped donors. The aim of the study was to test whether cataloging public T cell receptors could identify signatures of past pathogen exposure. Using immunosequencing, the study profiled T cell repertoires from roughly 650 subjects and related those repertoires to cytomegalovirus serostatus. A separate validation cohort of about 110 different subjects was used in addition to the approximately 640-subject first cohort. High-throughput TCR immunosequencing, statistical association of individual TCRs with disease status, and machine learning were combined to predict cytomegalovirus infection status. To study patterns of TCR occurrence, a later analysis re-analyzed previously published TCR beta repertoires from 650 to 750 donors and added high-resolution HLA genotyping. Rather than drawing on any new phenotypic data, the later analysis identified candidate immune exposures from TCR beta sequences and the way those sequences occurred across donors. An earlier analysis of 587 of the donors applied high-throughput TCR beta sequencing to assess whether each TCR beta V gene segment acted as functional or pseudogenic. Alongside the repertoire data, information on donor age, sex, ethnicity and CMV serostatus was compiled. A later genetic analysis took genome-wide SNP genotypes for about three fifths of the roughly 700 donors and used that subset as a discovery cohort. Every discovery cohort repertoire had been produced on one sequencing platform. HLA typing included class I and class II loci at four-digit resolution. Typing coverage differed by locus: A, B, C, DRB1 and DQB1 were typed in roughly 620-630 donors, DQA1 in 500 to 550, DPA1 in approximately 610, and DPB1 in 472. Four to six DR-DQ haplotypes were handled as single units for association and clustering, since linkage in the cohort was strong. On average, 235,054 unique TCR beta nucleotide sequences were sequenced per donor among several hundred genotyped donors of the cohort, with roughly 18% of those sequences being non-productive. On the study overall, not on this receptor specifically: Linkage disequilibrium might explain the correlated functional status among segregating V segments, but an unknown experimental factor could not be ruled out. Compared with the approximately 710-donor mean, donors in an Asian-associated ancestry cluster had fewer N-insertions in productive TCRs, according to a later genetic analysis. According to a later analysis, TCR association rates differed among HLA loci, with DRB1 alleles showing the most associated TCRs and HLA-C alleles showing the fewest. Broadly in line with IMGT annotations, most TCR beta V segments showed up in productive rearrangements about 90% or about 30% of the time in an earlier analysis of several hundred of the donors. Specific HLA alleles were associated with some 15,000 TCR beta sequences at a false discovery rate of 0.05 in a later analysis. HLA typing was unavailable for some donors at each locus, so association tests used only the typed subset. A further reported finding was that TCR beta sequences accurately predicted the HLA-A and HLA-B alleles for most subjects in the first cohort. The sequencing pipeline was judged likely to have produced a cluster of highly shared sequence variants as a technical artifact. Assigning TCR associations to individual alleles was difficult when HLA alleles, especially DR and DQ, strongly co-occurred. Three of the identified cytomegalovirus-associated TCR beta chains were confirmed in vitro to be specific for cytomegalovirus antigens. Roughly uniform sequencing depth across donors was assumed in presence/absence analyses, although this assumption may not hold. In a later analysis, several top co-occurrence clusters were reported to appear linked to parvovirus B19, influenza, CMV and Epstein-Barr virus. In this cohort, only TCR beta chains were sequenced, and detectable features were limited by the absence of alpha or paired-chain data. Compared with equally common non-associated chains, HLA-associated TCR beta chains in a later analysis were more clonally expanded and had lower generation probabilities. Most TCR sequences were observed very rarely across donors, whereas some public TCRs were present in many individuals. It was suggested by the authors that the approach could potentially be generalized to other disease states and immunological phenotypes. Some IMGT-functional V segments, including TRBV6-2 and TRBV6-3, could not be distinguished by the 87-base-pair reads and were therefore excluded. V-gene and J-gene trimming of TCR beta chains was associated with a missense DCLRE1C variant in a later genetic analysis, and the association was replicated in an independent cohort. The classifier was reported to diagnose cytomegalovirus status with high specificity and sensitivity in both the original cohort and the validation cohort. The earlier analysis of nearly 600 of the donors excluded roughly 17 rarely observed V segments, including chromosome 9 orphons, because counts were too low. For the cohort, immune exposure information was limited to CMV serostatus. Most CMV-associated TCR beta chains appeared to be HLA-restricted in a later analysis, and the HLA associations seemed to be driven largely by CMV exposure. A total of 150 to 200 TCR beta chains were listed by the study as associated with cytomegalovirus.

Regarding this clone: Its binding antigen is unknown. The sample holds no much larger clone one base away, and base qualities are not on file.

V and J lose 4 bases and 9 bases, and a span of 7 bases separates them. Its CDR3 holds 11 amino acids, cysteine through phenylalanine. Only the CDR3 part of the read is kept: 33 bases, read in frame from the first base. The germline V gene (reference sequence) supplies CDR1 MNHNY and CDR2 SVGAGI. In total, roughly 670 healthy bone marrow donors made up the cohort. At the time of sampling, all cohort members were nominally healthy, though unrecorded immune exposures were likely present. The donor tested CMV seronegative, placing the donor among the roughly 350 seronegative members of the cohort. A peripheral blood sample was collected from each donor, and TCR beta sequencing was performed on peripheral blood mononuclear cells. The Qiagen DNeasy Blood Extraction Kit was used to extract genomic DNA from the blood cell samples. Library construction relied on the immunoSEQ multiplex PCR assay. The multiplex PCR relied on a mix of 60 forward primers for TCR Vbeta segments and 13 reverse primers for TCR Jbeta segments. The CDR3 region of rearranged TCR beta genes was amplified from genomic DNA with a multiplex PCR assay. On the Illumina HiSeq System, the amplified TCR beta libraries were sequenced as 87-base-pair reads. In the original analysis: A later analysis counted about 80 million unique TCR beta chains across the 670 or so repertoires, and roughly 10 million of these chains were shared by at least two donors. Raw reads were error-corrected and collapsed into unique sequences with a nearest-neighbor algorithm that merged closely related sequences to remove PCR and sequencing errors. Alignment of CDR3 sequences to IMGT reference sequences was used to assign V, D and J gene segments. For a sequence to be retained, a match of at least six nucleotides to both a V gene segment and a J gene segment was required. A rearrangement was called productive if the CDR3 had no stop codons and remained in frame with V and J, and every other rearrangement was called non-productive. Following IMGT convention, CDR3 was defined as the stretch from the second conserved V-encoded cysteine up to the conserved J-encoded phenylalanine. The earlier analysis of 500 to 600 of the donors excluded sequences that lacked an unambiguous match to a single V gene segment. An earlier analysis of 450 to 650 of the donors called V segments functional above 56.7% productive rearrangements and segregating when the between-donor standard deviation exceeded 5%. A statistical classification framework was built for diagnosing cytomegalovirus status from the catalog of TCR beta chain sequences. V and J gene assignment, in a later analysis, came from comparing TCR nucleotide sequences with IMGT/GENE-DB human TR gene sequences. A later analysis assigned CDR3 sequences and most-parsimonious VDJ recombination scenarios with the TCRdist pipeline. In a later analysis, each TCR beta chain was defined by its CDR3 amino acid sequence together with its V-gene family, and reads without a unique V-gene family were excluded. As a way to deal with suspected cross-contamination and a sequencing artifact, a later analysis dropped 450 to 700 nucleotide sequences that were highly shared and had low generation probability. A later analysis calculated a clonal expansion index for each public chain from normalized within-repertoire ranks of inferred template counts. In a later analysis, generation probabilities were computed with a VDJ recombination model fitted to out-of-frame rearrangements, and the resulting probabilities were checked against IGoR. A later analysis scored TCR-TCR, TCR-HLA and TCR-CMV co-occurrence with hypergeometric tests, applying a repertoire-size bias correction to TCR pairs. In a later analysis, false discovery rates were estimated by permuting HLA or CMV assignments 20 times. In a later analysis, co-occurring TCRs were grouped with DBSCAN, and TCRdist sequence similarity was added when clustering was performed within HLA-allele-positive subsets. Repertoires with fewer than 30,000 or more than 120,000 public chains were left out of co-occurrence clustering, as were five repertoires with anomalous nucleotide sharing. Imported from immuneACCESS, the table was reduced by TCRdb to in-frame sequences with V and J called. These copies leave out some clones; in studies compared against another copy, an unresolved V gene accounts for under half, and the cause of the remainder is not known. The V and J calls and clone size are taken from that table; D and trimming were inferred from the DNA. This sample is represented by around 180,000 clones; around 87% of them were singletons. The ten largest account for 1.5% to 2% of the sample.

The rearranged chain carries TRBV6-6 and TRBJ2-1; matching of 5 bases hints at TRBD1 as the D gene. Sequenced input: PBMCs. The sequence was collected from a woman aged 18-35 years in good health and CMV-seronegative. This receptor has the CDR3 CASSSQGEQFF. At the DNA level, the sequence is TGTGCCAGCAGTTCCCAGGGTGAGCAGTTCTTC.